This T cell receptor (beta chain) was sequenced during a study of Ad26.COV2.S vaccination and SARS-CoV-2 variants (dated by TCRdb to the early 2020s). At the level of the whole study: Vaccine-arm donors came from COV1001, a multicentre, randomized, double-blind, placebo-controlled phase I-IIa trial of Ad26.COV2.S in healthy adults. Dosing of Ad26.COV2.S was intramuscular, at either 5x10^10 or 1x10^11 viral particles, delivered as one shot or as two shots spaced 56 days apart. The specificity and breadth of SARS-CoV-2-reactive T cell receptors after Ad26.COV2.S vaccination were assessed by TCRbeta repertoire sequencing. The TCR-sequenced set comprised around 30 samples: approximately 19 Ad26.COV2.S vaccine recipients, 5 placebo recipients and 8 SARS-CoV-2 convalescent individuals. Trial participants were randomized into five groups of five, in which low-dose or high-dose Ad26.COV2.S was given once or twice, or placebo was given on both occasions. Throughout the experiments and outcome assessment, investigators stayed blinded to trial group allocation.

What the authors observed across the whole study: After vaccination, substantial breadth of spike-specific CD8+ and CD4+ T cell responses was reported. The study was not powered to compare responses between vaccine doses or regimens. Spike-specific TCR breadth was higher in Ad26.COV2.S recipients than in placebo recipients (P = 0.0014). According to the authors, total T cell responses may have been underestimated by the TCR breadth and depth analyses. Vaccine and placebo recipients had comparable non-spike TCR breadth, which fits with the vaccine containing only spike.

V and J are truncated by 2 bases and 7 bases respectively, leaving an intervening sequence of 14 bases. Measured from the cysteine to the phenylalanine, the CDR3 is 15 residues long. The sequence is cut down to CDR3 DNA, 45 bases in frame from base 1. The germline V gene supplies CDR1 SGHAT and CDR2 FQNNGV. The immunoSEQ Assay was the method used to sequence TCRbeta CDR3 regions. After extraction, genomic DNA underwent amplification by bias-controlled multiplex PCR, followed by high-throughput sequencing. The published analysis was carried out like this. To quantify the absolute abundance of each unique TCRbeta CDR3 region, sequences were collapsed and filtered. T cell fraction was estimated by normalizing TCRbeta template counts to usable DNA, which was measured by amplifying reference genes present in all nucleated cells. Repertoire TCRs were annotated as SARS-CoV-2-specific by exact matching of V gene, CDR3 amino acid sequence and J gene to a known reactive TCR set. MIRA supplied the reference SARS-CoV-2 TCR set, which was filtered for enrichment in COVID-19-positive ImmuneCODE repertoires so that public or cross-reactive TCRs were removed. Using the MIRA antigens, annotated TCRs were further analysed by specific ORF or by position within an ORF. Breadth was defined as annotated unique rearrangements over total unique productive rearrangements; depth was the summed frequency of those rearrangements. TCR breadth was compared between groups using two-sided Wilcoxon rank-sum tests. TCRdb carries this immuneACCESS record with in-frame sequences only. Its versions omit some clonotypes, under half of them owing to an unresolved V gene in the studies checked, with the rest unexplained. V, J and clone size reflect that table, while D and trimming were determined from the DNA. The sample table holds roughly 380,000 clones, of which roughly 90% were seen once. Of the sample, 3.5% to 4% is held by the ten largest clones.

As for this clone: Its target antigen remains unknown. No much larger clonotype is one base removed from it; base qualities were not supplied.

Taken with the paper, the label for treatment or condition translates to: approximately 18 received Ad26.COV2.S at low or high dose, single or two shots; roughly five received placebo; per-sample allocation not given. For vaccine and placebo recipients, repertoires were sequenced using samples collected on day 63 after the first injection. In Cohort 1b, 25 or so adults aged 18-55 years were enrolled at a single site in Boston, USA, between 29 July and 7 August 2020. Ad26.COV2.S consisted of a replication-incompetent adenovirus type 26 vector by which a prefusion-stabilized SARS-CoV-2 spike protein from the original Wuhan strain was expressed.

This sequence originates from a person aged 18-65 years who received the Ad26.COV2.S COVID-19 vaccine or a placebo. The sequencing here drew on peripheral blood, taken in a trial of Ad26.COV2.S vaccine versus placebo. The chain is encoded by TRBV11-2 joined to TRBJ1-4; the D gene lacks a confident call. The CDR3 reads CASSLNPDASEKLFF. Read as DNA, the sequence is TGTGCCAGCAGCTTAAACCCCGACGCGAGTGAAAAACTGTTTTTT.